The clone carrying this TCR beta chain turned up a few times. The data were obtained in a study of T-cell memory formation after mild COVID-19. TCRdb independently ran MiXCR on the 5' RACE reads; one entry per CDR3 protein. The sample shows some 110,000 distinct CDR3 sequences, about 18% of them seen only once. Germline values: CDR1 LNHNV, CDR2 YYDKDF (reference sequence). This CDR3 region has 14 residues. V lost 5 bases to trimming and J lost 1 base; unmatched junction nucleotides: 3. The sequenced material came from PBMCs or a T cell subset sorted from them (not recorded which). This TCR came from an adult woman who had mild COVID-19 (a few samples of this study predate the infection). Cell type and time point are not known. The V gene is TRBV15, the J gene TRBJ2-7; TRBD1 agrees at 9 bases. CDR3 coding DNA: TGTGCCACCAGCGGACAGGGGTTTTCCTACGAGCAGTACTTC. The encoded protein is CATSGQGFSYEQYF.